This T cell receptor (beta chain) derives from a study of cytomegalovirus exposure and HLA in healthy donors (dated by TCRdb to 2015 to 2018). In terms of the full investigation: An earlier analysis of roughly 500 of the donors reported roughly 300 Gb of sequence data and 117 million unique TCR beta sequences obtained from approximately 180 million T cells. An early release that covered roughly 600 HLA-typed donors contained around 300 gigabases of sequencing data and 80 million or so unique TCR sequences. The genetic ancestry cluster associated with self-reported Caucasian donors included 80% to 90% of the roughly 410 genotyped donors. The study was designed to test whether signatures of past pathogen exposure could be identified by cataloging public T cell receptors. The T cell repertoires of 670 or so subjects were profiled by immunosequencing and related to cytomegalovirus serostatus. In addition to the first cohort of around 670 subjects, a separate validation cohort of 120 different subjects was used. To predict cytomegalovirus infection status, the study combined high-throughput TCR immunosequencing, statistical association of individual TCRs with disease status, and machine learning. To study patterns of TCR occurrence, a later analysis re-analyzed previously published TCR beta repertoires from 550 to 800 donors and added high-resolution HLA genotyping. Rather than drawing on any new phenotypic data, the later analysis identified candidate immune exposures from TCR beta sequences and the way those sequences occurred across donors. To decide whether each TCR beta V gene segment behaved as functional or pseudogenic, an earlier analysis of approximately 620 of the donors relied on high-throughput TCR beta sequencing. Alongside the repertoire data, information on donor age, sex, ethnicity and CMV serostatus was compiled. A later genetic analysis took genome-wide SNP genotypes for 398 of the 666 donors and used that subset as a discovery cohort. Every repertoire in the discovery cohort had been generated on one and the same sequencing platform. Class I and class II HLA loci were covered by the typing at four-digit resolution. Typing coverage differed by locus: A, B, C, DRB1 and DQB1 were typed in about 629-630 donors, DQA1 in about 500, DPA1 in some 570, and DPB1 in 400 to 490. Four or five DR-DQ haplotypes were handled as single units for association and clustering because linkage in the cohort was strong. Among over 350 genotyped donors of the cohort, an average of approximately 250,000 unique TCR beta nucleotide sequences were sequenced per donor, around 20% of them non-productive. The research as a whole found: A total of fewer than 200 TCR beta chains were listed by the study as associated with cytomegalovirus. A few of the identified cytomegalovirus-associated TCR beta chains were confirmed in vitro to be specific for cytomegalovirus antigens. Because counts were too low, about 17 rarely observed V segments, including chromosome 9 orphons, were excluded from the earlier analysis of 587 of the donors. Most TCR sequences were seen in very few donors, while some public TCRs were found in many individuals. Roughly uniform sequencing depth across donors was assumed in presence/absence analyses, although this assumption may not hold. Linkage disequilibrium might explain the correlated functional status among segregating V segments, but an unknown experimental factor could not be ruled out. This cohort had only TCR beta chains sequenced, and the lack of alpha or paired-chain data limited which features could be detected. Compared with the roughly 600-donor mean, donors in an Asian-associated ancestry cluster had fewer N-insertions in productive TCRs, according to a later genetic analysis. HLA typing was unavailable for some donors at each locus, so association tests used only the typed subset. According to a later analysis, TCR association rates differed among HLA loci, with DRB1 alleles showing the most associated TCRs and HLA-C alleles showing the fewest. A later analysis associated about 17,000 TCR beta sequences with specific HLA alleles at a false discovery rate of 0.05. The sequencing pipeline was judged likely to have produced a cluster of highly shared sequence variants as a technical artifact. Strong co-occurrence of HLA alleles, especially DR and DQ, made assigning TCR associations to individual alleles difficult. An association between a missense DCLRE1C variant and V-gene and J-gene trimming of TCR beta chains was found in a later genetic analysis and replicated in an independent cohort. CMV serostatus was the only immune exposure information available for the cohort. In a later analysis, most CMV-associated TCR beta chains were found to appear HLA-restricted, with HLA associations seemingly driven largely by CMV exposure. The authors suggested that the approach could potentially be extended to other disease states and immunological phenotypes. In an earlier analysis of about 600 of the donors, most TCR beta V segments appeared in productive rearrangements about 87% or about 30% of the time, broadly matching IMGT annotations. A further reported finding was that TCR beta sequences accurately predicted the HLA-A and HLA-B alleles for most subjects in the first cohort. According to a later analysis, parvovirus B19, influenza, CMV and Epstein-Barr virus appeared linked to several top co-occurrence clusters. In a later analysis, HLA-associated TCR beta chains showed more clonal expansion and lower generation probabilities than non-associated chains that were equally common. Cytomegalovirus status was reported to be diagnosed by the classifier with high specificity and sensitivity in both the original and validation cohorts.

Libraries were constructed by the immunoSEQ multiplex PCR assay. A mixture of 60 forward primers for TCR Vbeta segments and 13 reverse primers for TCR Jbeta segments was used in the multiplex PCR. The CDR3 region of rearranged TCR beta genes was amplified from genomic DNA with a multiplex PCR assay. Amplified TCR beta libraries were sequenced as 87-base-pair reads on the Illumina HiSeq System. For the original study's pipeline: Across the 670 or so repertoires, a later analysis counted approximately 75 million unique TCR beta chains, some 11 million of which were shared by at least two donors. Raw reads were error-corrected and collapsed into unique sequences with a nearest-neighbor algorithm that merged closely related sequences to remove PCR and sequencing errors. To assign V, D and J gene segments, CDR3 sequences were aligned to IMGT reference sequences. Each retained sequence needed at least a six-nucleotide match to both a V gene segment and a J gene segment. A rearrangement counted as productive if the CDR3 had no stop codons and remained in frame with V and J, and every other rearrangement counted as non-productive. CDR3 was defined according to IMGT convention as the region running from the second conserved V-encoded cysteine to the conserved J-encoded phenylalanine. The earlier analysis of about 560 of the donors excluded any sequence lacking an unambiguous match to a single V gene segment. An earlier analysis of fewer than 750 of the donors called V segments functional above 56.7% productive rearrangements and segregating when the between-donor standard deviation exceeded 5%. A statistical classification framework was developed to diagnose cytomegalovirus status using the catalog of TCR beta chain sequences. In a later analysis, V and J genes were assigned by comparing TCR nucleotide sequences against IMGT/GENE-DB human TR gene sequences. Using the TCRdist pipeline, a later analysis assigned CDR3 sequences along with most-parsimonious VDJ recombination scenarios. In a later analysis, every TCR beta chain was defined by the combination of its CDR3 amino acid sequence and its V-gene family, and reads without a unique V-gene family were dropped. A later analysis removed 550 to 700 highly shared, low-generation-probability nucleotide sequences to deal with suspected cross-contamination and a sequencing artifact. In a later analysis, a clonal expansion index was calculated for each public chain from normalized within-repertoire ranks of inferred template counts. In a later analysis, generation probabilities were computed with a VDJ recombination model fitted to out-of-frame rearrangements, and the resulting probabilities were checked against IGoR. A later analysis scored TCR-TCR, TCR-HLA and TCR-CMV co-occurrence with hypergeometric tests, applying a repertoire-size bias correction to TCR pairs. A later analysis estimated false discovery rates by permuting HLA or CMV assignments 20 times. In a later analysis, co-occurring TCRs were grouped with DBSCAN, and TCRdist sequence similarity was added when clustering was performed within HLA-allele-positive subsets. For co-occurrence clustering, repertoires with fewer than 30,000 or more than 120,000 public chains were excluded, along with about five repertoires with anomalous nucleotide sharing. TCRdb carries this immuneACCESS record with in-frame sequences only. Its versions omit some clonotypes, under half of them owing to an unresolved V gene in the studies checked, with the rest unexplained. The V and J calls and the clone size are those of that table, but D and trimming were determined from the DNA. The sample data list 200,000 to 250,000 clones, and just over 75% of these were observed just once. The ten most abundant clones make up approximately 2.6% of the sample.

This clone has just a few counts. The antigen this receptor binds is unknown. No base quality values were provided; no much bigger clone lies one nucleotide off. The cohort was made up of approximately 670 healthy bone marrow donors. Cohort members were all nominally healthy when sampled, although unrecorded immune exposures were likely present. The donor tested CMV seropositive and was one of the 289 seropositive cohort members. Every donor gave a peripheral blood sample, and the peripheral blood mononuclear cells from that sample were used for TCR beta sequencing. The Qiagen DNeasy Blood Extraction Kit was used to extract genomic DNA from the blood cell samples. The sample comprised PBMCs. This clonotype was obtained from a woman in her sixties in good health and CMV-seropositive.

The DNA reads TGTGCCAGCAGTTCGGGTTTCATCCAGAAAGAGACCCAGTACTTC. Its protein reads: CASSSGFIQKETQYF. The chain was built from TRBV27 and TRBJ2-5, with the D segment identity uncertain. From cysteine to phenylalanine, the CDR3 is 15 amino acids long. Solely the CDR3 DNA is kept, with 45 bases framed from the first base. CDR1 and CDR2 are read off the germline V gene (reference sequence) as MNHEY and SMNVEV. Deletion took 4 bases off V and 3 bases off J, with a span of 15 bases between the germline ends.